Given below is one T cell receptor beta chain in context. Here immunoSEQ multiplex PCR was the method, and the copy in TCRdb shows in-frame clones only, minus some. This sample carries more than 200,000 clones, less than 85% of them seen once, and the ten largest clones take approximately 4.9%. The data belong to a study of blood T cell repertoires in COVID-19. V was clipped by 4 bases and J by 5 bases, with 6 bases between them. CDR1 is DFQATT, CDR2 SNEGSKA, per germline (reference sequence). The CDR3 runs 11 residues. This sequence originates from a woman of 80 years or more with active or convalescent COVID-19. The rearrangement links TRBV20-1 to TRBJ2-1, with unresolved D. What was sequenced was peripheral blood. The CDR3 sequence: CSAMNNNEQFF. The CDR3 bases are TGCAGTGCTATGAACAACAATGAGCAGTTCTTC.